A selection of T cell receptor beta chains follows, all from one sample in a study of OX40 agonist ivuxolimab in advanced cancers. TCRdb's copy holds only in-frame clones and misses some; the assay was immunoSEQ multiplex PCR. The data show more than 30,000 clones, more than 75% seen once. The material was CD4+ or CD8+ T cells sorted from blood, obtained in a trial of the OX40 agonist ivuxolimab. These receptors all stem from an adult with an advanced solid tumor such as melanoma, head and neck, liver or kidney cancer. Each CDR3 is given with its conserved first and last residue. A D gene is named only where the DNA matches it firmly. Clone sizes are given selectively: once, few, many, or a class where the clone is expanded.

CASSPGDYGNEQFF | TGTGCCAGCTCACCTGGGGACTATGGCAATGAGCAGTTCTTC | TRBV18 | 14 | TRBJ2-1 | TRBD2 | -
CASRALAGVADTQYF | TGTGCCAGCAGAGCTCTAGCGGGAGTCGCAGATACGCAGTATTTT | TRBV2 | 15 | TRBJ2-3 | TRBD2 | -
CASSLARGELFF | TGTGCCAGCAGTTTAGCGAGGGGGGAACTGTTTTTT | TRBV28 | 12 | TRBJ1-4 | - | -
CASSEGQGVALETQYF | TGTGCCAGCAGTGAAGGCCAGGGGGTGGCATTAGAGACCCAGTACTTC | TRBV2 | 16 | TRBJ2-5 | TRBD1 | -
CASSPRTGRRGNSPLHF | TGTGCCAGCAGTCCCCGGACAGGGCGAAGGGGTAATTCACCCCTCCACTTT | TRBV27 | 17 | TRBJ1-6 | TRBD1 | -
CASSFRQGSGELFF | TGTGCCAGCAGTTTCCGACAGGGTTCCGGGGAGCTGTTTTTT | TRBV2 | 14 | TRBJ2-2 | TRBD1 | -
CASSPRTEETQYF | TGTGCCAGCAGCCCCCGGACGGAAGAGACCCAGTACTTC | TRBV7-9 | 13 | TRBJ2-5 | - | few
CASSIGGPDTQYF | TGTGCCAGTAGTATAGGGGGGCCAGATACGCAGTATTTT | TRBV19 | 13 | TRBJ2-3 | - | -
CATSRDYSGGGYTF | TGTGCCACCAGCAGAGATTATTCAGGGGGTGGCTACACCTTC | TRBV15 | 14 | TRBJ1-2 | TRBD1 | -
CASSLSLAGVLLGDTQYF | TGTGCCAGCAGTTTATCCCTAGCGGGAGTCCTCCTCGGGGATACGCAGTATTTT | TRBV27 | 18 | TRBJ2-3 | TRBD2 | -
CASSGPRGGGRDNQPQHF | TGTGCCAGCAGTGGACCCCGAGGGGGGGGTAGGGACAATCAGCCCCAGCATTTT | TRBV6-1 | 18 | TRBJ1-5 | - | -
CASTPRAGASTDTQYF | TGTGCCAGTACCCCCCGCGCGGGAGCCAGCACAGATACGCAGTATTTT | TRBV19 | 16 | TRBJ2-3 | TRBD2 | -
CASKDLRQGVRETQYF | TGTGCCAGCAAAGATCTAAGACAGGGAGTGCGGGAGACCCAGTACTTC | TRBV7-9 | 16 | TRBJ2-5 | TRBD1 | -
CAIQGEFYEQYF | TGTGCCATTCAAGGGGAGTTCTACGAGCAGTACTTC | TRBV6-6 | 12 | TRBJ2-7 | - | -
CATSRAGPGGYTF | TGTGCCACCAGCAGAGCAGGGCCGGGTGGCTACACCTTC | TRBV15 | 13 | TRBJ1-2 | - | once
CASSLDPGANVLTF | TGTGCCAGCAGCTTGGACCCTGGGGCCAACGTCCTGACTTTC | TRBV5-4 | 14 | TRBJ2-6 | - | -
CAISELGGRRAYEQYF | TGTGCCATCAGTGAGCTTGGGGGGAGAAGGGCTTACGAGCAGTACTTC | TRBV10-3 | 16 | TRBJ2-7 | - | -